Each of the 13 T cell receptor beta chains below was sequenced from the same sample in a study of blood T cell repertoires in COVID-19. The repertoire was sequenced with immunoSEQ multiplex PCR; TCRdb's copy has only in-frame clones and lacks some. The sample lists 85,000 to 90,000 clones, less than 90% occurring once. The specimen was peripheral blood. These receptors were taken from an elderly man with active or convalescent COVID-19.

This clone was recorded only once. The chain couples TRBV7-2 to TRBJ2-7, with TRBD1 matching over 10 bases. The V gene's germline CDR1 is SGHTA and CDR2 FQGNSA. The CDR3 is made up of 14 amino acids. V trimming: 4 bases; J trimming: 3 bases; junction bases outside the gene matches: 3. DNA for the CDR3: TGTGCCAGCAGCTCCGGACAGGGGGACTACGAGCAGTACTTC. It translates to CASSSGQGDYEQYF.

The chain combines TRBV10-3 with TRBJ1-2; no reliable D call. Germline values: CDR1 ENHRY, CDR2 SYGVKD. The CDR3 totals 16 residues. V lost 3 bases, J lost 10 bases, and 24 bases lay in between. For the CDR3, the DNA is TGTGCCATCAGTGACGTGGGCTCTCTGTTTCAGTCCGACTACACCTTC. The encoded protein is CAISDVGSLFQSDYTF.

A single count supports this clone. V usage is TRBV4-2 and J usage is TRBJ2-1, with 7 bases lining up with TRBD2. Germline CDR1 LGHNA, CDR2 YNFKEQ. V shed 4 bases and J 0 bases; nucleotides not matched to a gene: 9. The CDR3 length is 17 residues. The CDR3 DNA follows: TGTGCCAGCAGCCCTGGGGCTAGCGGAAGCTCCTACAATGAGCAGTTCTTC. Residues: CASSPGASGSSYNEQFF.

The chain uses TRBV18 and TRBJ2-1; D perhaps matches TRBD1 (5 bases). This CDR3 region has 13 residues. Germline loops: CDR1 KGHSH, CDR2 LQKENI. The germline V and J ends were trimmed by 5 bases and 5 bases, with 10 bases remaining between them. The CDR3 protein is CASSSTANNEQFF. Here the CDR3 DNA reads TGTGCCAGCTCATCGACAGCTAACAATGAGCAGTTCTTC.

The gene calls are TRBV6-1 and TRBJ2-7; no definite D call. Germline V gene data show CDR1 as MNHNS and CDR2 as SASEGT. V lost 2 bases and J lost 2, with 10 bases in between. The CDR3 covers 14 residues. Here the CDR3 reads CASSERGRTYEQYF. The CDR3 nucleotides are TGTGCCAGCAGTGAACGTGGCAGGACCTACGAGCAGTACTTC.

This clone has only a few counts. The genes are TRBV4-2 and TRBJ2-1; 11 nucleotides line up with TRBD2. The CDR3 contains 16 residues. Trimming took 5 bases from V and 9 from J; bases not matched to a gene: 12. Per the germline V gene, CDR1 is LGHNA and CDR2 is YNFKEQ. This CDR3 is CASSGTGLAETGEQFF. The CDR3 bases are TGTGCCAGCAGCGGGACGGGACTAGCGGAAACTGGTGAGCAGTTCTTC.

This clone was picked up a small number of times. The genes are TRBV5-4 and TRBJ2-5, with a tentative D call TRBD1 (7 bases). Germline lookup yields CDR1 SGHNT and CDR2 YYREEE (reference sequence). The CDR3 is 16 amino acids. The V end was cut by 0 bases, the J end by 5 bases, with 17 bases between. CDR3 bases: TGTGCCAGCAGCTTGGGGAATGGACAGGCGGGGGAGACCCAGTACTTC. Protein sequence: CASSLGNGQAGETQYF.

The chain links TRBV20-1 to TRBJ1-1; D may be TRBD1 (5 bases). CDR1 and CDR2 (germline): DFQATT, SNEGSKA (reference sequence). This CDR3 spans 13 amino acids. V was trimmed by 3 bases and J by 7 bases, leaving 15 bases between them. CDR3 in DNA: TGCAGTGCTAGTATCGGGGGTTTTGTTGAAGCTTTCTTT. Translating it yields CSASIGGFVEAFF.

The gene calls are TRBV19 and TRBJ2-3; TRBD1 matches at 11 bases. The germline CDR1 and CDR2 sequences are LNHDA and SQIVND (reference sequence). This CDR3 is built from 13 residues. Trimming at V came to 9 bases and at J to 6 bases, leaving 5 bases not matched to a gene. CDR3 region: CASSGTGGDTQYF. The DNA of the CDR3 is TGTGCCAGCTCCGGGACAGGGGGGGATACGCAGTATTTT.

V is TRBV27 and J is TRBJ2-3; 8 bases agree with TRBD2. Germline V CDR1 and CDR2: MNHEY, SMNVEV (reference sequence). V gave up 5 bases and J gave up 3 bases; unmatched junction bases: 10. The CDR3 is made up of 16 amino acids. The DNA of the CDR3 is TGTGCCAGCAGTCCCCCTAGCGGGCGCTATACAGATACGCAGTATTTT. It codes for CASSPPSGRYTDTQYF.

The chain employs TRBV7-6 and TRBJ2-3, with D tentatively TRBD2 (6 bases). Germline V gene data show CDR1 as SGHVS and CDR2 as FNYEAQ. Trimming stripped 5 bases from V and 2 bases from J, with 17 bases between. The CDR3 has 16 amino acids. CDR3 amino acids: CASSAPLASVTDTQYF. The CDR3 DNA follows: TGTGCCAGCAGCGCACCGCTAGCGTCTGTCACAGATACGCAGTATTTT.

V and J are TRBV5-6 and TRBJ2-5; 8 positions agree with TRBD1. The CDR3 length is 15 residues. Germline CDR1 reads SGHDT; CDR2 reads YYEEEE. The J segment lost 3 bases and the V segment lost 0 bases, leaving 4 bases of the junction unmatched. The CDR3, as DNA: TGTGCCAGCAGCTTGGCGGACAGGGTGGAAGAGACCCAGTACTTC. Translation gives CASSLADRVEETQYF.

The chain couples TRBV7-9 to TRBJ2-5, with D maybe TRBD1 (5 bases). CDR3 length: 16 amino acids. Germline CDR1 SEHNR, CDR2 FQNEAQ (reference sequence). Trimming left V 5 bases short and J 1 base short, with 17 bases between. The CDR3 spells CASSRQSSGPQETQYF. Written as DNA, the CDR3 is TGTGCCAGCAGCAGACAGTCCTCTGGCCCCCAAGAGACCCAGTACTTC.